Listed below are T cell receptor beta chains from one sample, sequenced in a study of beta chain features in type 1 diabetes. Assay used: immunoSEQ multiplex PCR; TCRdb lists only in-frame clones, some missing. Of under 130,000 clones detected, 25% to 35% appear once; the ten largest clones hold under 0.55%. The sample comprised central memory CD4+ T cells from blood. The receptor set was obtained from a young woman with type 1 diabetes. Each CDR3 is given with its conserved first and last residue. A D gene is named only where the DNA matches it firmly. Expanded clones are given a class, and other clones once, few, many or no size at all.

clone_size	d_call	v_call	j_call	cdr3_aa	cdr3_nt
-	-	TRBV30	TRBJ2-1	CAYRERPYNEQFF	TGTGCCTACAGGGAGCGTCCCTACAATGAGCAGTTCTTC
few	-	TRBV7-2	TRBJ1-1	CASSYRSPEAFF	TGTGCCAGCAGCTATAGGAGTCCTGAAGCTTTCTTT
-	TRBD1	TRBV11-3	TRBJ1-2	CASSVTGGGFGDYGYTF	TGTGCCAGCAGCGTGACAGGGGGCGGTTTTGGTGACTATGGCTACACCTTC
-	TRBD1	TRBV19	TRBJ1-2	CASRRQGADYGYTF	TGTGCCAGTAGACGACAGGGGGCGGACTATGGCTACACCTTC
-	-	TRBV9	TRBJ1-4	CASSVRVGRGEKLFF	TGTGCCAGCAGCGTACGAGTCGGGCGAGGGGAAAAACTGTTTTTT
-	TRBD1	TRBV11-3	TRBJ1-2	CASSAQTGIPFKTF	TGTGCCAGCAGCGCCCAGACAGGGATTCCGTTTAAGACCTTC
few	-	TRBV18	TRBJ1-2	CASSPPTGRSYGYTF	TGTGCCAGCTCACCACCGACAGGCCGAAGCTATGGCTACACCTTC
many	TRBD2	TRBV30	TRBJ2-5	CAWSKGLAGGETQYF	TGTGCCTGGAGTAAGGGACTAGCGGGAGGAGAGACCCAGTACTTC
-	-	TRBV5-4	TRBJ2-1	CASSSLAGLTYNEQFF	TGTGCCAGCAGCTCTCTTGCTGGACTAACCTACAATGAGCAGTTCTTC
-	TRBD1	TRBV5-5	TRBJ1-5	CASSWGTGDQPQHF	TGTGCCAGCAGCTGGGGGACAGGAGATCAGCCCCAGCATTTT
-	-	TRBV7-9	TRBJ1-1	CASSLSEGNTEAFF	TGTGCCAGCAGCTTAAGTGAGGGGAACACTGAAGCTTTCTTT
-	-	TRBV6-5	TRBJ1-2	CASSYSQGIDYGYTF	TGTGCCAGCAGTTACTCGCAGGGGATAGACTATGGCTACACCTTC
few	TRBD2	TRBV18	TRBJ2-1	CASSPPTSGRVGEQFF	TGTGCCAGCTCACCCCCGACTAGCGGGAGGGTTGGTGAGCAGTTCTTC
-	TRBD2	TRBV4-2	TRBJ2-3	CASSQGLATDTQYF	TGTGCCAGCAGCCAAGGACTAGCTACAGATACGCAGTATTTT
-	TRBD1	TRBV19	TRBJ1-5	CASKTPTGGSHSNQPQHF	TGTGCCAGCAAAACACCGACAGGGGGCTCCCATAGCAATCAGCCCCAGCATTTT
-	TRBD1	TRBV7-8	TRBJ1-2	CASSSMGQNYGYTF	TGTGCCAGCAGCTCGATGGGACAGAACTATGGCTACACCTTC
-	TRBD2	TRBV6-5	TRBJ2-5	CASSWGLAGGQETQYF	TGTGCCAGCAGTTGGGGACTAGCGGGGGGCCAAGAGACCCAGTACTTC
once	TRBD1	TRBV19	TRBJ2-1	CASSSGTVYNEQFF	TGTGCCAGTAGTTCCGGGACAGTATACAATGAGCAGTTCTTC
-	TRBD1	TRBV5-1	TRBJ2-7	CASFPEQGAREQYF	TGCGCCAGCTTCCCCGAGCAGGGGGCGCGCGAGCAGTACTTC
-	TRBD1	TRBV5-1	TRBJ2-7	CASSLLGTGLTYEQYF	TGCGCCAGCAGCTTGCTGGGGACAGGGTTGACCTACGAGCAGTACTTC
few	TRBD2	TRBV6-1	TRBJ2-1	CASSDGTSGYNEQFF	TGTGCCAGCAGTGACGGGACTAGCGGATACAATGAGCAGTTCTTC
few	-	TRBV28	TRBJ2-6	CASMGAGNVLTF	TGTGCCAGCATGGGCGCGGGCAACGTCCTGACTTTC
few	-	TRBV29-1	TRBJ1-1	CSAGQFMNTEAFF	TGCAGCGCTGGACAGTTCATGAACACTGAAGCTTTCTTT
-	-	TRBV7-2	TRBJ2-1	CASSSFSPEQFF	TGTGCCAGCAGCTCGTTCTCCCCGGAGCAGTTCTTC
-	TRBD1	TRBV29-1	TRBJ2-7	CSVTTGTAVYEQYF	TGCAGCGTTACCACCGGGACAGCGGTCTACGAGCAGTACTTC
-	TRBD2	TRBV9	TRBJ2-1	CASSVGGSGTYNEQFF	TGTGCCAGCAGCGTAGGCGGGAGCGGGACTTACAATGAGCAGTTCTTC
-	-	TRBV7-3	TRBJ2-5	CASSLNTGGVGETQYF	TGTGCCAGCAGCTTAAATACGGGGGGCGTGGGAGAGACCCAGTACTTC
few	-	TRBV28	TRBJ2-1	CASSLSGGASSYNEQFF	TGTGCCAGCAGTTTATCGGGCGGGGCGAGCTCCTACAATGAGCAGTTCTTC
-	-	TRBV5-4	TRBJ1-2	CASSLERHGYTF	TGTGCCAGCAGCTTGGAGCGGCATGGCTACACCTTC
-	-	TRBV30	TRBJ1-4	CAWSTQQYSTNEKLFF	TGTGCCTGGAGTACGCAACAATATTCAACTAATGAAAAACTGTTTTTT
once	-	TRBV7-3	TRBJ2-5	CASSPTGGGTQYF	TGTGCCAGCAGCCCCACAGGTGGCGGGACCCAGTACTTC
many	TRBD2	TRBV7-2	TRBJ2-3	CASSRGTSGSTDTQYF	TGTGCCAGCAGCCGAGGGACTAGCGGGAGCACAGATACGCAGTATTTT
many	TRBD1	TRBV7-9	TRBJ1-4	CASSIRDSRLFF	TGTGCCAGCAGCATACGGGACAGCCGGCTGTTTTTT
few	-	TRBV5-4	TRBJ1-2	CASSSANRGNGYTF	TGTGCCAGCAGCTCCGCAAATCGGGGAAATGGCTACACCTTC
-	TRBD2	TRBV2	TRBJ2-7	CASTGPSRGEQYF	TGTGCCAGCACGGGCCCCTCGCGGGGGGAGCAGTACTTC
few	TRBD2	TRBV11-3	TRBJ2-5	CASSLAGLAGAGETQYF	TGTGCCAGCAGCTTAGCGGGACTAGCGGGAGCGGGGGAGACCCAGTACTTC
few	TRBD2	TRBV11-2	TRBJ2-4	CASSLVSSGRFQNIQYF	TGTGCCAGCAGCTTAGTGTCTAGCGGGAGGTTCCAAAACATTCAGTACTTC